The rows below give T cell receptor beta chains drawn from one sample of a study of cytomegalovirus exposure and HLA in healthy donors. Profiled with immunoSEQ multiplex PCR; TCRdb holds only in-frame clones, not every one. Among over 90,000 clones, nearly 65% were seen once, and the ten largest hold about 4.3%. Sequencing was carried out using PBMCs. These TCRs come from a human donor in good health. Both conserved end residues are part of each CDR3. The order of the fields is clone size, D gene, J gene, V gene, CDR3 DNA, CDR3 protein. A D gene is named only where the DNA matches it firmly. Part of the rows lack a size; the others show once, few, many or a class for expanded clones.

clone size: .
D gene: TRBD1
J gene: TRBJ1-3
V gene: TRBV2
CDR3 DNA: TGTGCCAGCAGACGACAGGGGGACGCCGGAAACACCATATATTTT
CDR3 protein: CASRRQGDAGNTIYF

clone size: .
D gene: .
J gene: TRBJ2-7
V gene: TRBV6-5
CDR3 DNA: TGTGCCAGCAGCCGGGACTCCCGAGCCTACGAGCAGTACTTC
CDR3 protein: CASSRDSRAYEQYF

clone size: .
D gene: TRBD2
J gene: TRBJ2-7
V gene: TRBV5-4
CDR3 DNA: TGTGCCAGCAGACGAGGACTAGCGGGAGGCGACGAGCAGTACTTC
CDR3 protein: CASRRGLAGGDEQYF

clone size: .
D gene: .
J gene: TRBJ2-7
V gene: TRBV13
CDR3 DNA: TGTGCCAGCAGCTTGGGAGTGAGCTCCTACGAGCAGTACTTC
CDR3 protein: CASSLGVSSYEQYF

clone size: few
D gene: TRBD1
J gene: TRBJ2-3
V gene: TRBV15
CDR3 DNA: TGTGCCACCAGCAGGGACAGGGGGTCGGATACGCAGTATTTT
CDR3 protein: CATSRDRGSDTQYF

clone size: .
D gene: TRBD2
J gene: TRBJ2-5
V gene: TRBV6-5
CDR3 DNA: TGTGCCAGCAGACGACTAGCGGGACAAGAGACCCAGTACTTC
CDR3 protein: CASRRLAGQETQYF

clone size: .
D gene: .
J gene: TRBJ2-6
V gene: TRBV28
CDR3 DNA: TGTGCCAGTGGGGGGAGCTACTCTGGGGCCAACGTCCTGACTTTC
CDR3 protein: CASGGSYSGANVLTF

clone size: .
D gene: .
J gene: TRBJ2-7
V gene: TRBV5-4
CDR3 DNA: TGTGCCAGCAGCTTGGGTGGGGGCCAAGGGTACGAGCAGTACTTC
CDR3 protein: CASSLGGGQGYEQYF

clone size: .
D gene: .
J gene: TRBJ2-7
V gene: TRBV6-1
CDR3 DNA: TGTGCCAGCAGTGAACTCCCAGGGGTGGGGAGCTCCTACGAGCAGTACTTC
CDR3 protein: CASSELPGVGSSYEQYF

clone size: few
D gene: TRBD2
J gene: TRBJ2-7
V gene: TRBV6-6
CDR3 DNA: TGTGCCAGCAGTCTAGCGGGAGCCTACGAGCAGTACTTC
CDR3 protein: CASSLAGAYEQYF

clone size: .
D gene: TRBD1
J gene: TRBJ1-6
V gene: TRBV10-3
CDR3 DNA: TGTGCCAGCCGGGACAGTGAATCACCCCTCCACTTT
CDR3 protein: CASRDSESPLHF

clone size: .
D gene: TRBD1
J gene: TRBJ2-5
V gene: TRBV7-9
CDR3 DNA: TGTGCCAGCAGGACGACAGGGGTCGAGACCCAGTACTTC
CDR3 protein: CASRTTGVETQYF

clone size: few
D gene: .
J gene: TRBJ1-2
V gene: TRBV28
CDR3 DNA: TGTGCCAGCAGTTCAGGCGGGGGCCGGGGCTACACCTTC
CDR3 protein: CASSSGGGRGYTF

clone size: once
D gene: TRBD2
J gene: TRBJ2-3
V gene: TRBV5-6
CDR3 DNA: TGTGCCAGCAGTGAAGCGGGAGCCCGACCAGTAGGCACAGATACGCAGTATTTT
CDR3 protein: CASSEAGARPVGTDTQYF

clone size: few
D gene: TRBD2
J gene: TRBJ2-1
V gene: TRBV7-8
CDR3 DNA: TGTGCCAGCAGCTTAGTAGGACTAGCGGGAGTGCGGGAGCAGTTCTTC
CDR3 protein: CASSLVGLAGVREQFF

clone size: .
D gene: TRBD2
J gene: TRBJ2-5
V gene: TRBV28
CDR3 DNA: TGTGCCAGCAGTCGACTAGCGGGAGGGTTGACAGAGACCCAGTACTTC
CDR3 protein: CASSRLAGGLTETQYF

clone size: .
D gene: TRBD1
J gene: TRBJ1-4
V gene: TRBV6-1
CDR3 DNA: TGTGCCAGCAGTGAAGGGACAGGGTATGAAAAACTGTTTTTT
CDR3 protein: CASSEGTGYEKLFF

clone size: .
D gene: .
J gene: TRBJ1-2
V gene: TRBV14
CDR3 DNA: TGTGCCAGCAGCCAAGGGCCGCCCAAGCGAACTAACTATGGCTACACCTTC
CDR3 protein: CASSQGPPKRTNYGYTF

clone size: .
D gene: TRBD1
J gene: TRBJ1-2
V gene: TRBV28
CDR3 DNA: TGTGCCACCTTCATACAGGGGCCCAACTATGGCTACACCTTC
CDR3 protein: CATFIQGPNYGYTF

clone size: .
D gene: .
J gene: TRBJ2-7
V gene: TRBV5-1
CDR3 DNA: TGCGCCAGCAGCATTAGCGGAAAACTCTCCTACGAGCAGTACTTC
CDR3 protein: CASSISGKLSYEQYF

clone size: .
D gene: .
J gene: TRBJ2-5
V gene: TRBV18
CDR3 DNA: TGTGCCAGCTCACCACCGGACAGACGAGAGACCCAGTACTTC
CDR3 protein: CASSPPDRRETQYF

clone size: .
D gene: TRBD1
J gene: TRBJ2-7
V gene: TRBV18
CDR3 DNA: TGTGCCAGCTCACCCCTCCGGACAGGAGTTTACGAGCAGTACTTC
CDR3 protein: CASSPLRTGVYEQYF

clone size: .
D gene: TRBD1
J gene: TRBJ2-3
V gene: TRBV10-2
CDR3 DNA: TGCGCCAGCAGTTCCCACAGGGGTTCCGTTGCTGATACGCAGTATTTT
CDR3 protein: CASSSHRGSVADTQYF

clone size: once
D gene: TRBD2
J gene: TRBJ2-5
V gene: TRBV11-2
CDR3 DNA: TGTGCCAGTTCGGGACTAGCGGGAGAAGAGACCCAGTACTTC
CDR3 protein: CASSGLAGEETQYF

clone size: once
D gene: .
J gene: TRBJ1-4
V gene: TRBV7-9
CDR3 DNA: TGTGCCAGCAGCTTAGTCGGCAGGGAGGATGAAAAACTGTTTTTT
CDR3 protein: CASSLVGREDEKLFF

clone size: few
D gene: .
J gene: TRBJ2-2
V gene: TRBV13
CDR3 DNA: TGTGCCAGCAGCCCCCCACCGGGGTCCCAGTCCGGGGAGCTGTTTTTT
CDR3 protein: CASSPPPGSQSGELFF

clone size: .
D gene: .
J gene: TRBJ2-7
V gene: TRBV27
CDR3 DNA: TGTGCCAGCACCCCGGCATTGGGGGGAGCCCTCCACGAGCAGTACTTC
CDR3 protein: CASTPALGGALHEQYF

clone size: .
D gene: TRBD2
J gene: TRBJ2-1
V gene: TRBV7-2
CDR3 DNA: TGTGCCAGCAGCTTAGGGACTAGCCCCTACAATGAGCAGTTCTTC
CDR3 protein: CASSLGTSPYNEQFF

clone size: .
D gene: .
J gene: TRBJ1-3
V gene: TRBV2
CDR3 DNA: TGTGCCAGCAGTGAACGTCAGGCCCTCTCTGGAAACACCATATATTTT
CDR3 protein: CASSERQALSGNTIYF